What follows are 26 T cell receptor beta chains derived from one specimen sequenced in a study of blood T cell repertoires in COVID-19. TCRdb's table, derived via immunoSEQ multiplex PCR, lists solely in-frame clones and lacks some. The sample holds approximately 360,000 clones; roughly 80% are singletons and the top ten take approximately 5%. The sequencing sample was made of PBMCs or T cells enriched from blood (not recorded which). The receptors were sampled from a woman aged 45-60 years who had recovered from COVID-19.

V usage is TRBV11-2 and J usage is TRBJ1-1; D is perhaps TRBD1 (5 bases). Germline V gives CDR1 SGHAT, CDR2 FQNNGV. The CDR3 has 11 amino acids. The V and J ends lost 5 bases and 11 bases respectively, with 12 bases between them. CDR3 protein: CASSRQSWAFF. In DNA, the CDR3 is TGTGCCAGCAGCCGACAGTCCTGGGCTTTCTTT.

The chain couples TRBV4-2 to TRBJ1-2; D may be TRBD1 (5 bases). This CDR3 region has 14 residues. Trimming left V 0 bases short and J 6 bases short, with 11 bases between. CDR1 LGHNA and CDR2 YNFKEQ come from the germline V gene. CDR3 in amino acids: CASSQEGPGDGYTF. In nucleotides, the CDR3 is TGTGCCAGCAGCCAAGAGGGTCCGGGGGATGGCTACACCTTC.

V usage is TRBV7-8 and J usage is TRBJ1-2, with TRBD1 as a possible D gene (5 bases). The CDR3 runs to 15 residues. Deletions cut 4 bases from V and 5 bases from J, with 17 bases between. CDR1 is SGHVS and CDR2 is FQNEAQ in the germline V gene. This CDR3 reads CASSSDQGKGYGYTF. DNA for the CDR3: TGTGCCAGCAGCTCGGACCAGGGAAAGGGGTATGGCTACACCTTC.

The J gene is TRBJ2-1, the V gene TRBV2, with 16 bases that match TRBD2. CDR3 length equals 17 residues. Per the germline V gene, CDR1 is SNHLY and CDR2 is FYNNEI. V trimming: 6 bases; J trimming: 6 bases; junction bases outside the gene matches: 8. CDR3 sequence: CASRDLGLAGGINEQFF. CDR3 in DNA: TGTGCCAGCAGGGACCTGGGACTAGCGGGAGGGATCAATGAGCAGTTCTTC. Filled out from reference TRBV2 and TRBJ2-1, the complete variable domain reads EPEVTQTPSHQVTQMGQEVILRCVPISNHLYFYWYRQILGQKVEFLVSFYNNEISEKSEIFDDQFSVERPDGSNFTLKIRSTKLEDSAMYFCASRDLGLAGGINEQFFGPGTRLTVL.

J is TRBJ2-7 and V is TRBV2, with a tentative D call TRBD1 (6 bases). The CDR3 consists of 11 residues. V was pared by 5 bases and J by 4 bases, with 6 bases between. In germline, CDR1 is SNHLY, CDR2 FYNNEI. This chain's CDR3 is CASSTGYEQYF. For the CDR3, the DNA is TGTGCCAGCAGTACAGGGTACGAGCAGTACTTC.

This chain uses TRBV6-2 or TRBV6-3 with TRBJ2-4; D is possibly TRBD1 (6 bases). The CDR3 is 16 amino acids. V was trimmed by 5 bases and J by 0 bases, leaving 14 bases between them. Looked up from germline, CDR1 is MNHEY and CDR2 is SVGEGT. CDR3 amino acids: CASSLTGRLAKNIQYF. In DNA form, the CDR3 reads TGTGCCAGCAGTCTGACAGGTCGCCTAGCCAAAAACATTCAGTACTTC.

The CDR3 DNA follows: TGCGCCAGCAGTCACCCCGACACTGAAGCTTTCTTT. Its protein is CASSHPDTEAFF. The chain is built from TRBV23-1 and TRBJ1-1; the D is unclear. TRBV23-1 is an open reading frame whose function is uncertain. Trimming stripped 3 bases from V and 3 bases from J, with 5 bases between. The CDR3 has 12 amino acids.

This sequence joins TRBV5-4 and TRBJ2-7, with D perhaps matching TRBD2 (5 bases). Trimming stripped 3 bases from V and 7 bases from J, with 11 bases between. The germline gives CDR1 SGHNT, CDR2 YYREEE (reference sequence). The CDR3 loop spans 12 amino acids. Here the CDR3 DNA reads TGTGCCAGCAGCTCTCCGGGGAGAGAGCAGTACTTC. Encoded protein: CASSSPGREQYF.

The rearrangement links TRBV7-2 to TRBJ1-1, with D tentatively TRBD1 (5 bases). The CDR3 length is 15 residues. CDR1 is SGHTA, CDR2 FQGNSA, per germline. V was cut by 1 base and J by 5 bases, with 14 bases left in between. The CDR3 nucleotides are TGTGCCAGCAGCTTAGGACAGTCAGGTCCTACTGAAGCTTTCTTT. Translating gives CASSLGQSGPTEAFF.

A note on this clone: Other nucleotide sequences in the sample specify the same CDR3. CDR3 sequence (DNA): TGTGCCAGCAGCCAAGTTACCTACGAGCAGTACTTC. Residues: CASSQVTYEQYF. This chain joins TRBV3-1 (or the pseudogene TRBV3-2) and TRBJ2-7; D is uncertain. Germline CDR1 and CDR2: LGHDT and YNNKEL (reference sequence). With 1 base removed from V and 2 bases from J, the gap between germline ends came to 3 bases. This CDR3 has 12 amino acids.

The chain carries TRBV27 and TRBJ2-1, with a possible D match to TRBD1 (6 bases). This CDR3 is 19 amino acids long. The germline V gene encodes CDR1 MNHEY and CDR2 SMNVEV (reference sequence). The ends were cut back, 5 bases at V and 6 bases at J, with 29 bases in the middle. The CDR3 coding sequence is TGTGCCAGCAGTCCTATCGAGGGGGTGATACGGCAACCCGGCAATGAGCAGTTCTTC. It yields the protein CASSPIEGVIRQPGNEQFF.

The chain has TRBV29-1 and TRBJ1-2; D gene ambiguous. The V gene lost 4 bases and the J gene lost 4 bases, with 13 bases spanning the gap. The CDR3 spans 13 residues. Germline values: CDR1 SQVTM, CDR2 ANQGSEA. Here the CDR3 DNA reads TGCAGCGTTGGAGCTGGGTCTAGCTATGGCTACACCTTC. Its translation is CSVGAGSSYGYTF.

The rearrangement uses TRBV2 and TRBJ1-6; 7 bases are a match to TRBD1. The CDR3 totals 15 residues. Germline CDR1 and CDR2: SNHLY and FYNNEI. V lost 3 bases to trimming and J lost 8 bases; unmatched junction nucleotides: 7. CDR3 DNA sequence: TGTGCCAGCAGTGAGTCACAGGGGACTTATTCACCCCTCCACTTT. Its protein product is CASSESQGTYSPLHF.

This clone came up a few times. V gene TRBV7-2 combines with J gene TRBJ1-1, with 8 bases lining up with TRBD1. Per the germline V gene, CDR1 is SGHTA and CDR2 is FQGNSA. The length of the CDR3 is 12 residues. Trimming cost V 5 bases and J 11 bases; bases outside gene matches: 7. The CDR3 sequence is CASSPRQGHAFF. CDR3 coding DNA: TGTGCCAGCAGCCCACGACAGGGGCACGCTTTCTTT.

Of note for this clone: The conserved closing phenylalanine or tryptophan is absent in this CDR3, likely reflecting a read error. Because the CDR3's place on the DNA is in doubt, the DNA is left out and the CDR3 is given as listed by TCRdb. The V gene is TRBV7-2, the J gene TRBJ2-7; the table's D call, TRBD1, has no DNA check behind it. Germline CDR1 and CDR2: SGHTA and FQGNSA. The CDR3 has 11 amino acids, counting both end residues. The CDR3 spells CASSLAGQLRL.

The chain joins TRBV12-3 or TRBV12-4 to TRBJ1-1; possible D gene TRBD1, 6 bases. The CDR3 contains 13 residues. V was shortened by 5 bases and J by 0 bases, with 7 bases between the two germline ends. CDR3 amino acids: CASSRQVNTEAFF. The CDR3 DNA is TGTGCCAGCAGTCGACAGGTGAACACTGAAGCTTTCTTT.

The rearrangement joins TRBV19 to TRBJ1-1; D is possibly TRBD1 (6 bases). This CDR3 spans 14 amino acids. V was pared by 4 bases and J by 3 bases, with 12 bases between. Germline assignment: CDR1 LNHDA and CDR2 SQIVND (reference sequence). This CDR3 reads CASSKQGLDTEAFF. The CDR3, as DNA: TGTGCCAGTAGTAAACAGGGTCTGGACACTGAAGCTTTCTTT. Drawing the rest from reference TRBV19 and TRBJ1-1, the complete variable domain is DGGITQSPKYLFRKEGQNVTLSCEQNLNHDAMYWYRQDPGQGLRLIYYSQIVNDFQKGDIAEGYSVSREKKESFPLTVTSAQKNPTAFYLCASSKQGLDTEAFFGQGTRLTVV.

The rearrangement joins TRBV7-3 to TRBJ1-1; D remains unclear. The CDR3 loop spans 13 amino acids. V lost 1 base and J 6 bases, leaving 9 bases between the germline ends. Per germline, CDR1 SGHTA and CDR2 FQGTGA. This chain's CDR3 is CASSLRADAEAFF. The CDR3 DNA sequence: TGTGCCAGCAGCTTAAGGGCCGACGCTGAAGCTTTCTTT.

V and J are TRBV12-2 and TRBJ1-5; the D segment call TRBD1 is taken from the table without a DNA check. TRBV12-2 is given as a pseudogene. There are 14 residues in the CDR3. CDR3 sequence: CANPDSLSNQPQHF. The CDR3 region has the DNA TGTGCAAACCCGGACAGCCTTAGCAATCAGCCCCAGCATTTT.

The chain combines TRBV6-5 with TRBJ1-5; no clear D. The CDR3 sequence is 13 residues long. Germline assignment: CDR1 MNHEY and CDR2 SVGAGI. V was shortened by 8 bases and J by 2 bases, with 10 bases between the two germline ends. DNA for the CDR3: TGTGCCAGCTCACTAGTGGGCAATCAGCCCCAGCATTTT. This encodes CASSLVGNQPQHF.

This clone appeared a single time. The chain joins TRBV27 to TRBJ2-1; 8 bases align to TRBD2. The CDR3 has 15 residues. V lost 5 bases and J lost 4; bases outside the gene matches: 7. CDR1 and CDR2 (germline): MNHEY, SMNVEV (reference sequence). As DNA, the CDR3 is TGTGCCAGCAGTCCACCGGGACTAGTGTACAATGAGCAGTTCTTC. Translation: CASSPPGLVYNEQFF.

The chain uses TRBV6-2 or TRBV6-3 and TRBJ1-6; 8 nucleotides agree with TRBD1. The junction had 3 bases not matched to a gene; V was cut back by 2 bases and J by 6 bases. This CDR3 spans 15 amino acids. Germline V gene lookup returns CDR1 MNHEY and CDR2 SVGEGT. This CDR3 reads CASSYLGQGNSPLHF. The CDR3 coding sequence is TGTGCCAGCAGTTACCTCGGACAGGGTAATTCACCCCTCCACTTT.

This sequence joins TRBV30 and TRBJ2-1, with D possibly TRBD2 on 6 matching bases. The CDR3 is made up of 17 amino acids. The V gene's germline CDR1 is GTSNPN and CDR2 SVGIG (reference sequence). V lost 4 bases and J 4 bases, leaving 23 bases between the germline ends. This CDR3 reads CAWTSPVWAGSYNEQFF. The CDR3 nucleotides read TGTGCCTGGACATCCCCCGTGTGGGCGGGGAGTTACAATGAGCAGTTCTTC.

The rearrangement uses TRBV19 and TRBJ2-2; 8 bases are shared with TRBD2. Per the germline V gene, CDR1 is LNHDA and CDR2 is SQIVND (reference sequence). The CDR3 extends over 16 amino acids. Losses at the gene ends were 3 bases for V and 8 bases for J; bases not matched to a gene: 11. CDR3 DNA: TGTGCCAGTAGTATGGGACTAGGGCCCCTTACAGGGGAGCTGTTTTTT. The encoded protein is CASSMGLGPLTGELFF. Complete variable domain (other parts from reference TRBV19 and TRBJ2-2): DGGITQSPKYLFRKEGQNVTLSCEQNLNHDAMYWYRQDPGQGLRLIYYSQIVNDFQKGDIAEGYSVSREKKESFPLTVTSAQKNPTAFYLCASSMGLGPLTGELFFGEGSRLTVL.

The gene calls are TRBV6-5 and TRBJ1-1, with D maybe TRBD1 (5 bases). The V end lost 5 bases, the J end lost 1 base, and 11 bases lay between the germline ends. Germline V gene sequence: CDR1 MNHEY, CDR2 SVGAGI. The CDR3 sequence is 14 residues long. CDR3 protein: CASSLQGWNTEAFF. The CDR3 nucleotides are TGTGCCAGCAGTCTTCAGGGCTGGAACACTGAAGCTTTCTTT.

The chain uses TRBV5-1 and TRBJ1-4, with 8 bases identical to TRBD1. The CDR3 runs 16 residues. Germline loops: CDR1 SGHRS, CDR2 YFSETQ. V trimming: 4 bases; J trimming: 4 bases; junction bases outside the gene matches: 9. This CDR3 reads CASSPSGGQVNEKLFF. For the CDR3, the DNA is TGCGCCAGCAGCCCGTCGGGGGGACAGGTTAATGAAAAACTGTTTTTT.